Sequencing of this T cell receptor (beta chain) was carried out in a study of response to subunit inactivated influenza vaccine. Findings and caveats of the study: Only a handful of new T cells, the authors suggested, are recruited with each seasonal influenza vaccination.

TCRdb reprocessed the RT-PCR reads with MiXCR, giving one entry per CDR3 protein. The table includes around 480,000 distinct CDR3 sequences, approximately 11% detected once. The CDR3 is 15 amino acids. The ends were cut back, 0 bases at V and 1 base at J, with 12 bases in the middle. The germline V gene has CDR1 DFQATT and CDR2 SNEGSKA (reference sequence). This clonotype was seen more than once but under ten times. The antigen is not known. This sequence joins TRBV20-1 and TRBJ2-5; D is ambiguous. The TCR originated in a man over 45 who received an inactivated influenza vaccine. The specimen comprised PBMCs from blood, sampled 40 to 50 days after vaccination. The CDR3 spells CSARDPRARQETQYF. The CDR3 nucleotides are TGCAGTGCTAGAGATCCAAGGGCGCGCCAAGAGACCCAGTACTTC.